This T cell receptor beta chain is drawn from a study of T cell responses to AZD1222 COVID-19 vaccine. Study-wide findings and caveats: The breadth and depth of Spike-specific TCRs increased once two AZD1222 doses had been given. Donors skewed white British and female; clonal diversity was possibly underestimated. Targeting of unmutated variant regions was reportedly seen in nearly half of spike-specific TCRs. CD4 TCRs covered the whole spike, strongest at regions 160-218 and 743-854.

Worth noting for this clone: The antigen is not known.

Libraries were prepared by immunoSEQ multiplex PCR; TCRdb keeps only in-frame clonotypes and omits some of them. The sample holds 45,000 to 65,000 clones; 80% to 90% are singletons and the top ten take over 12%. This receptor was identified in an adult in good health. Specimen: peripheral blood, collected on day 0 of AZD1222 vaccination.

This chain's CDR3 is CATSREAGTGEYNSPLHF. The CDR3 bases are TGTGCCACCAGCAGAGAGGCCGGGACAGGGGAATATAATTCACCCCTCCACTTT. The chain has TRBV15 and TRBJ1-6; 10 bases align to TRBD1. This CDR3 is 18 amino acids long. Germline CDR1 LNHNV, CDR2 YYDKDF (reference sequence). After removal of 0 bases from V and 4 bases from J, the junction contained 6 bases not matched to a gene.